The 28 T cell receptor beta chains below all came from one sample that was sequenced in a study of Ad26.COV2.S vaccination and SARS-CoV-2 variants. Profiled with immunoSEQ multiplex PCR; TCRdb holds only in-frame clones, not every one. The table has around 100,000 clones, roughly 80% seen once. Material: peripheral blood, obtained after recovery from COVID-19. The receptors were gathered from a human donor who had recovered from COVID-19.

V is TRBV19 and J is TRBJ2-1; D gene unclear. The germline V gene has CDR1 LNHDA and CDR2 SQIVND (reference sequence). CDR3 size: 12 residues. The ends were cut back, 4 bases at V and 3 bases at J, with 4 bases in the middle. In nucleotides, the CDR3 is TGTGCCAGTAGTAACAGCTACAATGAGCAGTTCTTC. This translates into CASSNSYNEQFF.

The chain couples TRBV6-2 or TRBV6-3 to TRBJ2-2; D may be TRBD1 (5 bases). V gave up 5 bases and J gave up 2 bases, with 18 bases separating them. The CDR3 has 17 residues. Germline V gene lookup returns CDR1 MNHEY and CDR2 SVGEGT. This CDR3 is CASSRRVQTLNTGELFF. CDR3 DNA: TGTGCCAGCAGTCGCAGGGTACAAACGCTAAACACCGGGGAGCTGTTTTTT.

This clone has a handful of counts. The rearrangement links TRBV15 to TRBJ1-2; no definite D call. CDR3 size: 11 residues. V lost 1 base and J lost 6, with 3 bases in between. Germline-derived CDR1 and CDR2 are LNHNV and YYDKDF (reference sequence). The CDR3 reads CATSRADGYTF. The CDR3 DNA follows: TGTGCCACCAGCAGAGCGGATGGCTACACCTTC. The full variable domain, its missing parts supplied by reference TRBV15 and TRBJ1-2, is DAMVIQNPRYQVTQFGKPVTLSCSQTLNHNVMYWYQQKSSQAPKLLFHYYDKDFNNEADTPDNFQSRRPNTSFCFLDIRSPGLGDTAMYLCATSRADGYTFGSGTRLTVV.

CDR3 coding DNA: TGTGCCAGCAGCTTAGTCGCAGGGTCCCAGGAGACCCAGTACTTC. It specifies CASSLVAGSQETQYF. This chain links TRBV7-2 with TRBJ2-5; D is possibly TRBD1 (5 bases). The length of the CDR3 is 15 residues. In germline, CDR1 is SGHTA, CDR2 FQGNSA. The ends were cut back, 1 base at V and 5 bases at J, with 14 bases in the middle. Combining the CDR3 with reference TRBV7-2 and TRBJ2-5 gives the whole variable domain GAGVSQSPSNKVTEKGKDVELRCDPISGHTALYWYRQSLGQGLEFLIYFQGNSAPDKSGLPSDRFSAERTGGSVSTLTIQRTQQEDSAVYLCASSLVAGSQETQYFGPGTRLLVL.

V and J are TRBV29-1 and TRBJ2-3, with no clear D. V shed 7 bases and J shed 6 bases, with 14 bases lying between them. The CDR3 extends over 12 amino acids. Germline lookup yields CDR1 SQVTM and CDR2 ANQGSEA. The CDR3 sequence: CSADPSSDTQYF. In DNA, the CDR3 is TGCAGCGCGGACCCCTCTTCGGATACGCAGTATTTT.

This clone appeared a few times. The CDR3 DNA reads TGTGCCAGCACAGACCGACAGGGCAGGACATGGTCCTATAATTCACCCCTCCACTTT. This encodes CASTDRQGRTWSYNSPLHF. This sequence joins TRBV28 and TRBJ1-6, with TRBD1 identical over 7 bases. The CDR3 extends over 19 amino acids. The V segment lost 7 bases and the J segment 1 base; nucleotides outside the gene matches: 16. Germline V gene data show CDR1 as MDHEN and CDR2 as SYDVKM. The full variable domain, rest sourced from reference TRBV28 and TRBJ1-6, is DVKVTQSSRYLVKRTGEKVFLECVQDMDHENMFWYRQDPGLGLRLIYFSYDVKMKEKGDIPEGYSVSREKKERFSLILESASTNQTSMYLCASTDRQGRTWSYNSPLHFGNGTRLTVT.

This clone was counted a few times. The chain combines TRBV3-1 (or the pseudogene TRBV3-2) with TRBJ1-5, with a possible D match to TRBD1 (6 bases). The length of the CDR3 is 15 residues. Germline V gene data show CDR1 as LGHDT and CDR2 as YNNKEL (reference sequence). The ends were cut back, 1 base at V and 6 bases at J, with 13 bases in the middle. CDR3 in DNA: TGTGCCAGCAGCCAAGGTCGGGGGCTCGGTCAGCCCCAGCATTTT. It translates to CASSQGRGLGQPQHF.

This chain joins TRBV7-2 and TRBJ2-1; 8 bases align to TRBD2. Germline V gene lookup returns CDR1 SGHTA and CDR2 FQGNSA. Unmatched junction bases numbered 7, after V lost 2 bases and J lost 4 bases. The CDR3 consists of 16 residues. CDR3 sequence reads: CASSLLAGGSYNEQFF. For the CDR3, the DNA is TGTGCCAGCAGCTTATTGGCGGGGGGTTCATACAATGAGCAGTTCTTC.

This chain links TRBV4-3 with TRBJ1-2; 8 nucleotides align to TRBD1. The CDR3 consists of 15 residues. J was trimmed by 7 bases and V by 4 bases; bases with no gene match: 11. Germline lookup yields CDR1 LGHNA and CDR2 YSLEER. DNA for the CDR3: TGCGCCAGCAGCCCCGTTCGGCAGGGGGCTAGTGGCTACACCTTC. It encodes CASSPVRQGASGYTF.

The V gene is TRBV19, the J gene TRBJ2-5, with 7 nucleotides matching TRBD2. CDR1 and CDR2 from the germline V gene are LNHDA and SQIVND (reference sequence). V shed 4 bases, J shed 0 bases, and the junction held 8 bases outside the gene matches. The CDR3 consists of 16 residues. CDR3 DNA sequence: TGTGCCAGTAGTAGAGGACTAGGCGGGGACCAAGAGACCCAGTACTTC. As protein: CASSRGLGGDQETQYF.

There are a few counts of this clone. V and J are TRBV29-1 and TRBJ1-4; 9 bases align to TRBD1. V trimming: 8 bases; J trimming: 7 bases; junction bases outside the gene matches: 14. The length of the CDR3 is 15 residues. Germline CDR1 SQVTM, CDR2 ANQGSEA. CDR3 region: CSFLQGGTGTEKLFF. The DNA of the CDR3 is TGCAGCTTTCTACAGGGCGGGACAGGGACTGAAAAACTGTTTTTT.

This clone appeared a few times. V gene TRBV10-3 combines with J gene TRBJ1-1; no clear D gene. V was cut by 1 base and J by 6 bases, with 3 bases left in between. Germline V gene sequence: CDR1 ENHRY, CDR2 SYGVKD. This CDR3 contains 11 residues. This CDR3 is CAISEYSEAFF. In nucleotides, the CDR3 is TGTGCCATCAGTGAGTACTCTGAAGCTTTCTTT.

The chain employs TRBV12-3 or TRBV12-4 and TRBJ2-7, with a tentative D call TRBD2 (5 bases). The CDR3 spans 13 residues. V lost 0 bases to trimming and J lost 6 bases, with 9 bases between them. The CDR3 region has the DNA TGTGCCAGCAGTTTAGCGCTAGGAGGCGAGCAGTACTTC. It encodes CASSLALGGEQYF.

The chain has TRBV7-9 and TRBJ1-6; no firm D call. The CDR3 contains 14 residues. Germline values: CDR1 SEHNR, CDR2 FQNEAQ (reference sequence). Trimming took 1 base from V and 5 from J, leaving 6 bases between them. The CDR3 DNA follows: TGTGCCAGCAGCTTAGACGGACATAATTCACCCCTCCACTTT. Translation: CASSLDGHNSPLHF.

In DNA form, the CDR3 reads TGTGCCACCAGCAGAGAGATAGATTACGAGCAGTACTTC. This codes for CATSREIDYEQYF. This chain connects TRBV15 to TRBJ2-7; D is unresolved. CDR3 length: 13 residues. V lost 0 bases and J lost 4, with 7 bases in between. Germline V gene sequence: CDR1 LNHNV, CDR2 YYDKDF (reference sequence).

The chain combines TRBV2 with TRBJ1-2; 8 positions match TRBD1. Germline-derived CDR1 and CDR2 are SNHLY and FYNNEI. CDR3 length equals 16 residues. V dropped 7 bases and J dropped 1; count of bases not matched to a gene: 11. CDR3 protein: CASTPGQVPLNYGYTF. CDR3 coding DNA: TGTGCCAGCACTCCGGGACAGGTACCCCTTAACTATGGCTACACCTTC.

This chain uses TRBV28 with TRBJ2-7; D call uncertain. CDR1 and CDR2 from the germline V gene are MDHEN and SYDVKM. The CDR3 loop spans 15 amino acids. V lost 2 bases, J lost 2 bases, and 13 bases lay in between. The CDR3 bases are TGTGCCAGCAGTTTAGGTCTTCGTTTAACCTACGAGCAGTACTTC. It translates to CASSLGLRLTYEQYF.

V is TRBV21-1 and J is TRBJ2-3; the table's TRBD2 call for D was not verified on the DNA. TRBV21-1 is marked as a pseudogene. The CDR3 is made up of 14 amino acids. The CDR3 protein is CASTRLGGPDTQYF. The DNA of the CDR3 is TGTGCCAGCACTCGGTTGGGGGGGCCAGATACGCAGTATTTT.

This chain joins TRBV27 and TRBJ1-2; 8 bases are a match to TRBD1. Trimming at V came to 6 bases and at J to 7 bases, leaving 7 bases not matched to a gene. CDR1 is MNHEY, CDR2 SMNVEV, per germline (reference sequence). The CDR3 runs 13 residues. CDR3 sequence (DNA): TGTGCCAGCAGGACACGGACAGGGCTTGGCTACACCTTC. This translates into CASRTRTGLGYTF.

This chain links TRBV28 with TRBJ1-2; D uncertain. Trimming shortened V by 6 bases and J by 8 bases, and 13 bases separated the two germline ends. The CDR3 sequence is 12 residues long. The V gene's germline CDR1 is MDHEN and CDR2 SYDVKM. The CDR3 spells CASSNPQRGYTF. In DNA, the CDR3 is TGTGCCAGCAGCAACCCGCAGCGCGGCTACACCTTC.

The chain combines TRBV11-2 with TRBJ1-4; D is unresolved. Looked up from germline, CDR1 is SGHAT and CDR2 is FQNNGV. The CDR3 covers 13 residues. V lost 0 bases and J lost 5, with 4 bases in between. CDR3 in amino acids: CASSLDRNEKLFF. The CDR3, as DNA: TGTGCCAGCAGCTTAGATAGGAATGAAAAACTGTTTTTT.

The V gene is TRBV24-1, the J gene TRBJ1-1, with TRBD1 as a possible D gene (5 bases). The V and J ends lost 7 bases and 6 bases respectively, with 14 bases between them. Germline values: CDR1 KGHDR, CDR2 SFDVKD. This CDR3 comprises 13 residues. The DNA for the CDR3 is TGTGCCACCAGAGGGGCAACTAACGCTGAAGCTTTCTTT. Translation gives CATRGATNAEAFF.

The J gene is TRBJ1-5, the V gene TRBV29-1; tentatively, D is TRBD1 (6 bases). Germline V gene sequence: CDR1 SQVTM, CDR2 ANQGSEA. The CDR3 is made up of 13 amino acids. The V and J ends lost 4 bases and 3 bases respectively, with 10 bases between them. Here the CDR3 DNA reads TGCAGCGTTGGGGGGCAGTACAATCAGCCCCAGCATTTT. It yields the protein CSVGGQYNQPQHF.

The J gene is TRBJ2-7, the V gene TRBV10-3; D possibly matches TRBD1 or TRBD2 (6 bases each). CDR3 length: 15 residues. From germline, CDR1 is ENHRY and CDR2 SYGVKD. Trimming stripped 3 bases from V and 5 bases from J, with 17 bases between. CDR3 DNA: TGTGCCATCAGTGACTCGTCGGGGGCGCAGGACGAGCAGTACTTC. It encodes CAISDSSGAQDEQYF.

This chain uses TRBV6-5 with TRBJ1-1; D is undetermined. The CDR3 has 10 residues. CDR1 and CDR2 from the germline V gene are MNHEY and SVGAGI. V gave up 8 bases and J gave up 3 bases, with 4 bases separating them. The CDR3 region has the DNA TGTGCCAGCGGGTACACTGAAGCTTTCTTT. Its translation: CASGYTEAFF.

This clone was observed a handful of times. This chain uses TRBV19 with TRBJ2-7, with D maybe TRBD1 (6 bases). V gave up 5 bases and J gave up 3 bases, with 17 bases separating them. The V gene's germline CDR1 is LNHDA and CDR2 SQIVND (reference sequence). There are 15 residues in the CDR3. In nucleotides, the CDR3 is TGTGCCAGTAGTTCCCCGGACAGAGGCGGCTACGAGCAGTACTTC. Protein product: CASSSPDRGGYEQYF. The full variable domain, with the rest looked up from reference TRBV19 and TRBJ2-7, is DGGITQSPKYLFRKEGQNVTLSCEQNLNHDAMYWYRQDPGQGLRLIYYSQIVNDFQKGDIAEGYSVSREKKESFPLTVTSAQKNPTAFYLCASSSPDRGGYEQYFGPGTRLTVT.

V gene TRBV5-5 combines with J gene TRBJ1-2; D ambiguous. The CDR3 extends over 14 amino acids. V was clipped by 4 bases and J by 6 bases, with 16 bases between them. Germline V CDR1 and CDR2: SGHKS, YYEKEE (reference sequence). In DNA, the CDR3 is TGTGCCAGCAGCAAAGACTCCATAGTAAATGGCTACACCTTC. Translated, it gives CASSKDSIVNGYTF. Combining the CDR3 with reference TRBV5-5 and TRBJ1-2 gives the whole variable domain DAGVTQSPTHLIKTRGQQVTLRCSPISGHKSVSWYQQVLGQGPQFIFQYYEKEERGRGNFPDRFSARQFPNYSSELNVNALLLGDSALYLCASSKDSIVNGYTFGSGTRLTVV.

The CDR3 protein is CASSFDEGAHEQYF. CDR3 in DNA: TGTGCCAGCAGTTTTGATGAGGGAGCGCACGAGCAGTACTTC. This chain connects TRBV6-2 or TRBV6-3 to TRBJ2-7; D may be TRBD2 (5 bases). CDR1 is MNHEY and CDR2 is SVGEGT in the germline V gene. The CDR3 has 14 amino acids. Deletions cut 4 bases from V and 5 bases from J, with 15 bases between.